This T cell receptor (beta chain) was sequenced for a study of patients and donors after allogeneic stem cell transplantation. This clonotype came up a few times. This CDR3 has 13 residues. Trimming removed 3 bases at V and 8 bases at J, with 13 bases between. TCRdb re-analysed the RT-PCR reads in MiXCR, keeping a single row per CDR3 protein. The sample includes more than 850,000 distinct CDR3 sequences, over 15% of them seen just once. The V call is TRBV12-3 or TRBV12-4, the J call TRBJ1-2, with D unresolved. The specimen was blood, either unsorted or a sorted T cell fraction (not recorded which). The TCR sequence derives from a human donor who was either an allogeneic HSCT recipient or a stem cell or donor lymphocyte infusion donor (not recorded which). It is not recorded whose cells these are; they may come from a transplant donor. The CDR3 loop is CASSFGPSLGYTF. In nucleotides, the CDR3 is TGTGCCAGCAGTTTTGGGCCAAGCCTAGGCTACACCTTC.